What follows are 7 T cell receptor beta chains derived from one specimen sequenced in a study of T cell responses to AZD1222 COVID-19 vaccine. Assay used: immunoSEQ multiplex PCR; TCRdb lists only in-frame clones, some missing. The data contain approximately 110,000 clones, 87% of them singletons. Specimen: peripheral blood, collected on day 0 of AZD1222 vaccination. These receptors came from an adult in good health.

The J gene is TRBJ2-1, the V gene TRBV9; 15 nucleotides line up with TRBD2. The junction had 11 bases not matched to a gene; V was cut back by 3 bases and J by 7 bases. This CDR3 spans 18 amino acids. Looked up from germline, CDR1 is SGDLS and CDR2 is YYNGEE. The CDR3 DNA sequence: TGTGCCAGCAGCGCCGGCGGGGGGACTAGCGGGAGGTGGAATGAGCAGTTCTTC. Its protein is CASSAGGGTSGRWNEQFF. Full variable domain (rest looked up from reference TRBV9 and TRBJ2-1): DSGVTQTPKHLITATGQRVTLRCSPRSGDLSVYWYQQSLDQGLQFLIQYYNGEERAKGNILERFSAQQFPDLHSELNLSSLELGDSALYFCASSAGGGTSGRWNEQFFGPGTRLTVL.

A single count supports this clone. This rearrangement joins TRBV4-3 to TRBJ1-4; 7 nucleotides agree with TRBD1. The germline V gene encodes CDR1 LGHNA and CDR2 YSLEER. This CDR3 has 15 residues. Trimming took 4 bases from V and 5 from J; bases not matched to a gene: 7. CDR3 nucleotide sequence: TGCGCCAGCAGCCTACAGACAGGGCTCAATGAAAAACTGTTTTTT. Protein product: CASSLQTGLNEKLFF.

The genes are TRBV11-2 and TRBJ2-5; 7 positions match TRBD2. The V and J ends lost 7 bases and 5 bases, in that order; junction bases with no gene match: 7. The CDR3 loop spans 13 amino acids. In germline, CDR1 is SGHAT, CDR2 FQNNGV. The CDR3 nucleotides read TGTGCCAGCACCCCGGGGGGTGGGGAGACCCAGTACTTC. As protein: CASTPGGGETQYF.

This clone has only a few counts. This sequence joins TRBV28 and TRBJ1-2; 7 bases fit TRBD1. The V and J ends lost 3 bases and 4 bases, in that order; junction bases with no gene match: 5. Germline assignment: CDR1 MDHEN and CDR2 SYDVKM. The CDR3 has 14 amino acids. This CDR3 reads CASSFHGDSYGYTF. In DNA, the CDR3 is TGTGCCAGCAGTTTCCATGGGGACAGCTATGGCTACACCTTC.

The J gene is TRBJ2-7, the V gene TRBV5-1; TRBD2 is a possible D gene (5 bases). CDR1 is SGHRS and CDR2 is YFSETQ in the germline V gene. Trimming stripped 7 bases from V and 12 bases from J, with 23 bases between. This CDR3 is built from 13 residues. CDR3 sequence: CASFSVVGGRSYF. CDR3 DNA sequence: TGCGCCAGCTTCTCGGTTGTAGGAGGACGATCGTACTTC.

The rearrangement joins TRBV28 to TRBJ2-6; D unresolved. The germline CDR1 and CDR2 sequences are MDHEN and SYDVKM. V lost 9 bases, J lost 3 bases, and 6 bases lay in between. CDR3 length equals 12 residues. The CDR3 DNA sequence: TGTGCCAGTGGGGTTGGGGCCAACGTCCTGACTTTC. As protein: CASGVGANVLTF.

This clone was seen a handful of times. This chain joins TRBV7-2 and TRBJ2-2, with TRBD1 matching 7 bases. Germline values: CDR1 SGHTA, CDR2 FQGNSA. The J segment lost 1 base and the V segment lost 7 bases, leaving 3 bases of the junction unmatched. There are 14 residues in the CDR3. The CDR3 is CASTPGGNTGELFF. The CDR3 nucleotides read TGTGCCAGCACGCCAGGGGGGAACACCGGGGAGCTGTTTTTT. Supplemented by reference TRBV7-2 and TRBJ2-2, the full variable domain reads GAGVSQSPSNKVTEKGKDVELRCDPISGHTALYWYRQSLGQGLEFLIYFQGNSAPDKSGLPSDRFSAERTGGSVSTLTIQRTQQEDSAVYLCASTPGGNTGELFFGEGSRLTVL.